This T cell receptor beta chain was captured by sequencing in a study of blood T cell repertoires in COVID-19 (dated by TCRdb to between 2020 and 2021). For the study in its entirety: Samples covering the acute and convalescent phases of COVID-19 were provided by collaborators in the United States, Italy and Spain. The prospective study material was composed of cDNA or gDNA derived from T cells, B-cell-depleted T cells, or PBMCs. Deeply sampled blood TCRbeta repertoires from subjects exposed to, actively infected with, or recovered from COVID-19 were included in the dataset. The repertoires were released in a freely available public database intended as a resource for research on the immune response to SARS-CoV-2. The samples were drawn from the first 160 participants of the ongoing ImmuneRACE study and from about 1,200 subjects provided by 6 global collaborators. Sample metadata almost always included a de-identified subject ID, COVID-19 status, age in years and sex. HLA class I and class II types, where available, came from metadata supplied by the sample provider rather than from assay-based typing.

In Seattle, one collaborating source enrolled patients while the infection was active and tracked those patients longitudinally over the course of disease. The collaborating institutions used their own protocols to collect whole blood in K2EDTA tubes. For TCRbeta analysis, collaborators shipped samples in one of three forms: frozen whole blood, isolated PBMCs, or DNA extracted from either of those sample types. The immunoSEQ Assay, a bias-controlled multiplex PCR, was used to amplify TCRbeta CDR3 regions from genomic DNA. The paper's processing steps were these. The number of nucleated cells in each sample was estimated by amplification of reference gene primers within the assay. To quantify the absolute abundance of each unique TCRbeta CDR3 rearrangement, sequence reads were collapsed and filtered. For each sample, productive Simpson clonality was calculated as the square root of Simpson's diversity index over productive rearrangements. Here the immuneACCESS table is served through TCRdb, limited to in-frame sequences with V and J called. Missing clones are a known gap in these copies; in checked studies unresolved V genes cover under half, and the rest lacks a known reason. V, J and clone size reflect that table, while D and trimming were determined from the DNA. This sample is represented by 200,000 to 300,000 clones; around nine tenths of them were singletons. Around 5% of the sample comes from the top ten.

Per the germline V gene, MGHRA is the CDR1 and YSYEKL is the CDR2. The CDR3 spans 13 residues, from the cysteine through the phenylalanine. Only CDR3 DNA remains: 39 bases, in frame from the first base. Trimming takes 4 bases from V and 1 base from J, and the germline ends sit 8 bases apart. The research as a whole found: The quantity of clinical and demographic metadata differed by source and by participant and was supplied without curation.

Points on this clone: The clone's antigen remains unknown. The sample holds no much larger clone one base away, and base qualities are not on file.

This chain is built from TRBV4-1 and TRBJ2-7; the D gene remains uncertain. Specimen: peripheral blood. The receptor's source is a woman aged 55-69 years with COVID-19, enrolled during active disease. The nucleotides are TGCGCCAGCAGCCTTAGTCTGTCCTACGAGCAGTACTTC. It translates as CASSLSLSYEQYF.